The 29 T cell receptor beta chains presented below share a single source sample, sequenced in a study of OX40 agonist ivuxolimab in advanced cancers. TCRdb's copy holds only in-frame clones and misses some; the assay was immunoSEQ multiplex PCR. The sample has approximately 75,000 clones, roughly three quarters seen once. The sample consisted of CD4+ or CD8+ T cells sorted from blood, taken in a trial of the OX40 agonist ivuxolimab. All receptors derive from an adult with an advanced solid tumor such as melanoma, head and neck, liver or kidney cancer.

This clone came up once. The chain is built from TRBV19 and TRBJ2-1, with 12 bases that match TRBD2. The CDR3 contains 18 residues. J was trimmed by 8 bases and V by 3 bases; bases with no gene match: 14. The V gene's germline CDR1 is LNHDA and CDR2 SQIVND (reference sequence). Written as DNA, the CDR3 is TGTGCCAGTAGTATTCGGTCGTCTAGCGGGGGGGCCTGGGATGAGCAGTTCTTC. This translates into CASSIRSSSGGAWDEQFF.

The rearrangement uses TRBV9 and TRBJ2-4; D possibly corresponds to TRBD1 (6 bases). Trimming left V 3 bases short and J 8 bases short, with 21 bases between. The germline CDR1 and CDR2 sequences are SGDLS and YYNGEE. The CDR3 totals 16 residues. The CDR3 reads CASSDPWVGARDIQYF. In nucleotides, the CDR3 is TGTGCCAGCAGCGATCCCTGGGTGGGGGCAAGGGACATTCAGTACTTC.

This clone came up a few times. This rearrangement joins TRBV7-2 to TRBJ2-1, with 7 bases that match TRBD1. Germline V lookup: CDR1 SGHTA, CDR2 FQGNSA. V dropped 5 bases and J dropped 7; count of bases not matched to a gene: 5. The CDR3 has 13 residues. The CDR3 sequence is CASSLDRVNEQFF. Here the CDR3 DNA reads TGTGCCAGCAGCCTAGACAGGGTAAATGAGCAGTTCTTC.

The CDR3 coding sequence is TGTGCCAGCAGCCCCGGCGGCAGGGTATTGGAGACCCAGTACTTC. It is translated as CASSPGGRVLETQYF. The chain links TRBV7-2 to TRBJ2-5; D possibly corresponds to TRBD1 (5 bases). V dropped 5 bases and J dropped 5 bases, with 18 bases sitting between them. Looked up from germline, CDR1 is SGHTA and CDR2 is FQGNSA. The CDR3 has 15 amino acids.

The chain recombines TRBV6-6 with TRBJ1-2; D unclear. Germline CDR1 MNHNY, CDR2 SVGAGI (reference sequence). Trimming removed 7 bases at V and 6 bases at J, with 15 bases between. The CDR3 consists of 13 residues. Here the CDR3 reads CASNNGRNHGYTF. Written as DNA, the CDR3 is TGTGCCAGCAATAACGGCAGGAACCATGGCTACACCTTC.

The CDR3 nucleotides read TGTGCCAGCAGAGGGACTGCTCTGGGCTACACCTTC. Protein: CASRGTALGYTF. The chain combines TRBV6-6 with TRBJ1-2, with a possible D match to TRBD1 (5 bases). The V end was cut by 6 bases, the J end by 8 bases, with 13 bases between. The germline V gene encodes CDR1 MNHNY and CDR2 SVGAGI (reference sequence). There are 12 residues in the CDR3.

The chain joins TRBV29-1 to TRBJ2-7; TRBD2 agrees at 7 bases. Germline V gene data show CDR1 as SQVTM and CDR2 as ANQGSEA. CDR3 length: 13 amino acids. The V gene end was trimmed by 6 bases and the J gene end by 6 bases; junction bases not matched to a gene: 11. Here the CDR3 DNA reads TGCAGCGTCGTGACGACTAGCTGGGGCGAGCAGTACTTC. The encoded protein is CSVVTTSWGEQYF.

The V call is TRBV27, the J call TRBJ1-3; D possibly corresponds to TRBD1 (5 bases). The V end lost 1 base, the J end lost 3 bases, and 7 bases lay between the germline ends. CDR1 MNHEY and CDR2 SMNVEV come from the germline V gene (reference sequence). CDR3 length: 14 residues. The CDR3 protein is CASSLLGDGNTIYF. DNA for the CDR3: TGTGCCAGCAGTTTATTAGGGGATGGAAACACCATATATTTT.

The genes are TRBV19 and TRBJ1-3, with D unclear. CDR3 length: 15 amino acids. CDR1 is LNHDA and CDR2 is SQIVND in the germline V gene (reference sequence). Trimming took off 6 bases at V and 0 bases at J, with 12 bases between the two ends. The chain's CDR3 is CASRDGSASGNTIYF. DNA of the CDR3: TGTGCCAGTAGGGACGGTAGTGCCTCTGGAAACACCATATATTTT.

The chain uses TRBV19 and TRBJ1-4; unclear D gene. The CDR3 length is 13 residues. V lost 9 bases to trimming and J lost 8 bases, with 16 bases between them. Germline V CDR1 and CDR2: LNHDA, SQIVND (reference sequence). The CDR3 is CASLRAAGEKLFF. DNA for the CDR3: TGTGCCAGCCTTCGGGCGGCCGGCGAAAAACTGTTTTTT.

The CDR3 DNA reads as TGTGCCAGCAGACTTGACCCATACACTGAAGCTTTCTTT. Translation: CASRLDPYTEAFF. This chain links TRBV28 with TRBJ1-1, with unresolved D. V gave up 6 bases and J gave up 3 bases, with 11 bases separating them. Germline loops: CDR1 MDHEN, CDR2 SYDVKM. The length of the CDR3 is 13 residues.

The chain employs TRBV2 and TRBJ1-4, with D unresolved. Trimming shortened V by 6 bases and J by 5 bases, and 4 bases separated the two germline ends. The CDR3 length is 11 residues. The V gene's germline CDR1 is SNHLY and CDR2 FYNNEI. CDR3 in amino acids: CASRNNEKLFF. The CDR3 DNA sequence: TGTGCCAGCAGGAACAATGAAAAACTGTTTTTT.

The chain employs TRBV28 and TRBJ1-3; 9 positions agree with TRBD1. Germline V lookup: CDR1 MDHEN, CDR2 SYDVKM. Trimming cost V 8 bases and J 3 bases; bases outside gene matches: 11. The length of the CDR3 is 16 residues. The CDR3 nucleotides read TGTGCCAGCTTTCCGGGACAGGGAGCAATTGGAAACACCATATATTTT. It codes for CASFPGQGAIGNTIYF. The entire variable domain, with the rest obtained from reference TRBV28 and TRBJ1-3, is as follows: DVKVTQSSRYLVKRTGEKVFLECVQDMDHENMFWYRQDPGLGLRLIYFSYDVKMKEKGDIPEGYSVSREKKERFSLILESASTNQTSMYLCASFPGQGAIGNTIYFGEGSWLTVV.

A single count supports this clone. The chain employs TRBV5-6 and TRBJ2-7, with TRBD1 matching over 8 bases. Germline CDR1 SGHDT, CDR2 YYEEEE. The CDR3 spans 15 residues. With 1 base clipped from V and 2 bases from J, the junction kept 5 bases outside the gene matches. The CDR3 region is CASSLPDRATYEQYF. The CDR3 DNA follows: TGTGCCAGCAGCTTGCCGGACAGGGCGACCTACGAGCAGTACTTC.

The J gene is TRBJ2-1, the V gene TRBV7-2; 11 nucleotides line up with TRBD1. V was pared by 3 bases and J by 8 bases, with 9 bases of the junction left unmatched. The CDR3 spans 16 residues. The germline V gene encodes CDR1 SGHTA and CDR2 FQGNSA. CDR3 protein: CASSLIPGQGVDEQFF. In nucleotides, the CDR3 is TGTGCCAGCAGCTTGATCCCGGGACAGGGGGTTGATGAGCAGTTCTTC.

This clone was observed a few times. The chain recombines TRBV28 with TRBJ1-4; D is unclear. CDR1 is MDHEN and CDR2 is SYDVKM in the germline V gene. The CDR3 extends over 11 amino acids. Trimming cost V 6 bases and J 7 bases, with 6 bases left between them. CDR3 DNA sequence: TGTGCCAGCAGCCCCCTTGAAAAACTGTTTTTT. This sequence encodes CASSPLEKLFF.

The V gene is TRBV6-5, the J gene TRBJ2-1, with D tentatively TRBD1 (7 bases). Germline values: CDR1 MNHEY, CDR2 SVGAGI. Deletions cut 2 bases from V and 5 bases from J, with 16 bases between. The CDR3 is 16 residues long. CDR3 protein: CASSYPRGQGDNEQFF. CDR3 sequence (DNA): TGTGCCAGCAGTTACCCCCGGGGGCAGGGGGACAATGAGCAGTTCTTC.

The V and J genes are TRBV7-8 and TRBJ1-5, with 7 bases that match TRBD1. The J segment lost 2 bases and the V segment lost 0 bases, leaving 4 bases of the junction unmatched. The CDR3 length is 16 residues. CDR1 SGHVS and CDR2 FQNEAQ come from the germline V gene. The DNA for the CDR3 is TGTGCCAGCAGCTTAGCGGTTGGACAGGGCAATCAGCCCCAGCATTTT. Residues: CASSLAVGQGNQPQHF. The complete variable domain, with remaining parts taken from reference TRBV7-8 and TRBJ1-5, reads GAGVSQSPRYKVAKRGQDVALRCDPISGHVSLFWYQQALGQGPEFLTYFQNEAQLDKSGLPSDRFFAERPEGSVSTLKIQRTQQEDSAVYLCASSLAVGQGNQPQHFGDGTRLSIL.

V gene TRBV5-8 combines with J gene TRBJ1-2; no firm D call. The CDR3 is 10 residues long. V was cut by 7 bases and J by 4 bases, with 5 bases left in between. CDR1 SGHTS and CDR2 YDEGEE come from the germline V gene. CDR3 in amino acids: CASDRYGYTF. As DNA, the CDR3 is TGTGCCAGCGATCGCTATGGCTACACCTTC.

This chain links TRBV15 with TRBJ2-3, with 8 positions matching TRBD1. The CDR3 is made up of 16 amino acids. V lost 5 bases, J lost 4 bases, and 11 bases stayed unmatched. Germline V CDR1 and CDR2: LNHNV, YYDKDF (reference sequence). CDR3 amino acids: CATSFGGRGLSDTQYF. For the CDR3, the DNA is TGTGCCACCAGCTTCGGGGGCAGGGGGCTGTCAGATACGCAGTATTTT.

This clone appeared a few times. Written as DNA, the CDR3 is TGTGCCAGCTCACAGGTCGGACAGGAAGCTTTCTTT. Residues: CASSQVGQEAFF. The chain uses TRBV18 and TRBJ1-1; D perhaps matches TRBD1 (6 bases). CDR3 size: 12 residues. V was pared by 4 bases and J by 8 bases, with 11 bases between. Germline V gene sequence: CDR1 KGHSH, CDR2 LQKENI.

The J gene is TRBJ2-7, the V gene TRBV19; 8 bases agree with TRBD2. CDR3 length: 16 residues. Germline values: CDR1 LNHDA, CDR2 SQIVND (reference sequence). Unmatched junction bases numbered 12, after V lost 1 base and J lost 7 bases. The CDR3 spells CASSIVAGGPAGEQYF. CDR3 bases: TGTGCCAGTAGTATAGTTGCGGGAGGACCAGCGGGGGAGCAGTACTTC.

The rearrangement links TRBV14 to TRBJ2-3; the D is unclear. This CDR3 region has 13 residues. Trimming stripped 0 bases from V and 4 bases from J, with 5 bases between. Germline loops: CDR1 SGHDN, CDR2 FVKESK. CDR3: CASSQDGSDTQYF. The CDR3 bases are TGTGCCAGCAGCCAAGATGGGTCAGATACGCAGTATTTT.

V usage is TRBV7-9 and J usage is TRBJ2-3; tentatively, D is TRBD1 (5 bases). Germline loops: CDR1 SEHNR, CDR2 FQNEAQ (reference sequence). Trimming cost V 6 bases and J 6 bases, with 10 bases left between them. The CDR3 has 12 residues. The chain's CDR3 is CASSPHRDTQYF. In nucleotides, the CDR3 is TGTGCCAGCAGTCCGCACAGGGATACGCAGTATTTT.

J is TRBJ2-1 and V is TRBV2, with D uncertain. There are 12 residues in the CDR3. V gave up 5 bases and J gave up 4 bases, with 6 bases separating them. The V gene's germline CDR1 is SNHLY and CDR2 FYNNEI. This CDR3 is CASSSDYNEQFF. CDR3 DNA sequence: TGTGCCAGCAGTTCAGATTACAATGAGCAGTTCTTC.

Here the CDR3 DNA reads TGTGCCAGCAGCCGACTAGCGGGAGTCCACGAGCAGTACTTC. Its protein product is CASSRLAGVHEQYF. The V gene is TRBV11-2, the J gene TRBJ2-7; 12 bases match TRBD2. The V segment lost 5 bases and the J segment 5 bases; nucleotides outside the gene matches: 4. The CDR3 extends over 14 amino acids. Germline lookup yields CDR1 SGHAT and CDR2 FQNNGV.

This sequence joins TRBV4-2 and TRBJ2-1; TRBD1 matches at 7 bases. Per germline, CDR1 LGHNA and CDR2 YNFKEQ. The CDR3 sequence is 15 residues long. V trimming: 3 bases; J trimming: 2 bases; junction bases outside the gene matches: 4. In DNA form, the CDR3 reads TGTGCCAGCAGCCAGGGACAGACCACCTACAATGAGCAGTTCTTC. Protein product: CASSQGQTTYNEQFF.

The V gene is TRBV7-9, the J gene TRBJ2-2; 15 nucleotides match TRBD2. The CDR3 extends over 16 amino acids. V lost 6 bases, J lost 7 bases, and 6 bases stayed unmatched. In germline, CDR1 is SEHNR, CDR2 FQNEAQ (reference sequence). CDR3 sequence (DNA): TGTGCCAGCAGTCGGACTAGCGGGAGGGTAGGCGGGGAGCTGTTTTTT. Translation gives CASSRTSGRVGGELFF. The whole variable domain, remainder taken from reference TRBV7-9 and TRBJ2-2, is DTGVSQNPRHKITKRGQNVTFRCDPISEHNRLYWYRQTLGQGPEFLTYFQNEAQLEKSRLLSDRFSAERPKGSFSTLEIQRTEQGDSAMYLCASSRTSGRVGGELFFGEGSRLTVL.

The chain combines TRBV30 with TRBJ1-2; tentative D call: TRBD1 (5 bases). CDR1 GTSNPN and CDR2 SVGIG come from the germline V gene (reference sequence). This CDR3 contains 13 residues. V dropped 2 bases and J dropped 2 bases, with 9 bases sitting between them. This chain's CDR3 is CAWSLQDNYGYTF. Written as DNA, the CDR3 is TGTGCCTGGAGTCTACAGGACAACTATGGCTACACCTTC. Using reference TRBV30 and TRBJ1-2 for the parts outside the CDR3, the full variable domain is SQTIHQWPATLVQPVGSPLSLECTVEGTSNPNLYWYRQAAGRGLQLLFYSVGIGQISSEVPQNLSASRPQDRQFILSSKKLLLSDSGFYLCAWSLQDNYGYTFGSGTRLTVV.